Listed here is a single T cell receptor (beta chain). What antigen it recognizes has not been identified. A much larger clone differs by one base, so this may be a read error. The germline V gene gives CDR1 as SGHVS and CDR2 as FNYEAQ. The CDR3 sequence holds 15 residues, the cysteine and phenylalanine included. Only CDR3 DNA remains: 45 bases, in frame from the first base. This specimen comes from a study of T cell repertoires in cytomegalovirus infection (dated by TCRdb to the late 2010s). A note on the overall study: The peptide stimulations were aimed at well-studied HLA-B-restricted epitopes as well as recently identified HLA-C-restricted CMV epitopes, whose presentation resists viral immunomodulation. Donor HLA type was relevant to the analysis, as public TCR beta signatures indicated carriage of CMV infection together with the matching HLA type.

What the study reported, not specific to this receptor: In both this cohort and an independent cohort of over 350 donors, the cumulative frequency of public TCR beta family members distinguished carriers of CMV infection plus the relevant HLA type. The ex vivo response was dominated by HLA-C-restricted CMV-specific TCR beta clonotypes, which also provided the single most frequent clonotype in two of eight donors.

The label giving this sample's treatment or condition can be read as: in vitro stimulation with specific CMV peptide epitopes to enrich CMV-specific T cells. The run used an Illumina HiSeq 1500. TCRdb passed the public sequencing reads through fastp at Q25 and MiXCR, retaining productive beta sequences. For every CDR3 protein sequence, its rows merge into one entry that carries the most common genes and DNA. A total of about a million distinct CDR3 sequences appear in this sample, roughly 30% of them only once. Under 15% of the sample is taken by the ten largest. The input for sequencing was cultured CD8+ T cells from PBMCs, taken from culture after CMV antigen stimulation. The receptor was isolated from a human donor in good health (CMV status not recorded). Some clones in this sample may be carry-over from other donors' samples. The chain links TRBV7-6 with TRBJ1-1; the D gene cannot be named for sure. The DNA sequence is as follows: TGTGCCAACAGCTTACTTCCAGAGGGGAACACTGAAGCTTTCTTT. It is translated as CANSLLPEGNTEAFF.